The T cell receptor (beta chain) described here comes from a study of human T cells and chemical hapten exposure. Overall study: The sensitizing agent was 2% DPC, placed on about 2 cm by about 2 cm of upper inner arm skin. Patients, a majority of them female, were diagnosed with alopecia areata, totalis or universalis. Overall study findings and caveats: The donors suffered from alopecia, so their immune response may not match that of healthy people.

The time point denotes: patch test 2, 6 weeks after DPC sensitization. Treatment meaning: therapeutic diphenylcyclopropenone sensitization with weekly scalp DPC. As for this clonotype: What it recognizes is unknown. This clone may be a read error of a much larger clone one base away.

Unique molecular identifiers were linked by the library to individual cDNA molecules. TCRdb recomputed calls from the RACE reads with MiXCR, one row per CDR3 protein. The sample has 65,000 to 95,000 distinct CDR3 sequences, 6.6% seen once. There are 16 residues in the CDR3. Germline V gives CDR1 SQVTM, CDR2 ANQGSEA. The chain recombines TRBV29-1 with TRBJ2-3, with 7 nucleotides matching TRBD2. This specimen was whole blood, taken in connection with sensitization to the hapten diphenylcyclopropenone (DPC). The receptor was isolated from a woman in her twenties or thirties with alopecia areata. Some clones in this sample may be carry-over from other donors' samples. CDR3 sequence: CSVKDLGRGVTDTQYF. CDR3 nucleotide sequence: TGCAGCGTTAAAGATCTGGGCCGGGGGGTTACAGATACGCAGTATTTT.